This T cell receptor beta chain was sequenced during a study of CD8 T cells in ankylosing spondylitis. Concerning this clonotype: Its matching antigen is unknown.

General study results and limits: It was reported that disease-linked clones were significantly enriched in matched ankylosing spondylitis synovial fluid.

The ends were cut back, 6 bases at V and 2 bases at J, with 15 bases in the middle. Germline assignment: CDR1 SQVTM and CDR2 ANQGSEA. There are 14 residues in the CDR3. MiXCR, run by TCRdb on the 5' RACE reads, gives a single entry per CDR3 protein. The sample records about 300,000 distinct CDR3 sequences, less than 25% being singletons. The V and J genes are TRBV29-1 and TRBJ2-3; D may be TRBD1 or TRBD2 (6 bases each). Specimen: blood, either unsorted or a sorted T cell fraction (not recorded which). The origin of this receptor is a female donor with ankylosing spondylitis or in good health (not recorded which). DNA for the CDR3: TGCAGCGTCTCGGAGGGGGGTTACACAGATACGCAGTATTTT. This gives the protein CSVSEGGYTDTQYF.